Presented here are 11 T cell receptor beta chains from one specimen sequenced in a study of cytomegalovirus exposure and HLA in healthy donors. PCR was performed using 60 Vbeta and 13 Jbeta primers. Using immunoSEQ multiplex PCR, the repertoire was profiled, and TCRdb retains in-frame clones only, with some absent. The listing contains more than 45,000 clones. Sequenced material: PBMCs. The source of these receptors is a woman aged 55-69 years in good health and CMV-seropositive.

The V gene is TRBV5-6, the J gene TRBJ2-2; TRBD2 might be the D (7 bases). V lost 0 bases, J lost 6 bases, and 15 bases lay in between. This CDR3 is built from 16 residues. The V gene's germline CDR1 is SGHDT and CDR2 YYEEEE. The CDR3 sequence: CASSLEGGARAGELFF. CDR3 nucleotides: TGTGCCAGCAGCTTGGAGGGGGGGGCTCGAGCCGGGGAGCTGTTTTTT.

CDR3 nucleotide sequence: TGTGCCACCCGGGACAGGGGCTACGAGCAGTACTTC. It is translated as CATRDRGYEQYF. This sequence joins TRBV15 and TRBJ2-7; TRBD1 matches at 10 bases. CDR1 is LNHNV, CDR2 YYDKDF, per germline (reference sequence). CDR3 size: 12 residues. J gave up 3 bases and V 8 bases, and 1 base lay outside the gene matches.

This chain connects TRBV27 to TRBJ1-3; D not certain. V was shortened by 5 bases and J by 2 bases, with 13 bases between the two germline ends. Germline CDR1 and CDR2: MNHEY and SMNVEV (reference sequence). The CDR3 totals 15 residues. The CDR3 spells CASSLLWGAGNTIYF. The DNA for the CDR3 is TGTGCCAGCAGTCTCCTCTGGGGAGCTGGAAACACCATATATTTT.

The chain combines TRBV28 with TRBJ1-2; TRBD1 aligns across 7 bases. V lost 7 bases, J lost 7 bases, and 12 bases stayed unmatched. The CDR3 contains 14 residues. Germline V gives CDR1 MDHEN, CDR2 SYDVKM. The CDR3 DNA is TGTGCCAGCACCTCCCCGGGGCAGGGGGGTGGCTACACCTTC. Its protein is CASTSPGQGGGYTF.

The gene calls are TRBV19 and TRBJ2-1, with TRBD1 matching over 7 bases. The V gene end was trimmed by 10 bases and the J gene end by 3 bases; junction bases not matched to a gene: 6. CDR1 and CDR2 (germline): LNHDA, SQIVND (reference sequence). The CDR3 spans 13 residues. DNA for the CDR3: TGTGCCACCAACCGGGACAGCTACAATGAGCAGTTCTTC. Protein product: CATNRDSYNEQFF.

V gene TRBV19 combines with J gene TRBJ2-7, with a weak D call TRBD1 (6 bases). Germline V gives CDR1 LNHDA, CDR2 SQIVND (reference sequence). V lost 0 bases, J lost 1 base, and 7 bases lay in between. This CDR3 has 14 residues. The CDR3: CASSIEDSSYEQYF. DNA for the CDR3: TGTGCCAGTAGTATAGAGGACAGTTCCTACGAGCAGTACTTC.

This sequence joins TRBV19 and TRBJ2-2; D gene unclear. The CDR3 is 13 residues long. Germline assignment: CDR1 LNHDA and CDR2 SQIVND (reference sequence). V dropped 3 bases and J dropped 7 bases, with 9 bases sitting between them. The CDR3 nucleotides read TGTGCCAGTAGTATCGGAGTTGGCGGGGAGCTGTTTTTT. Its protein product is CASSIGVGGELFF. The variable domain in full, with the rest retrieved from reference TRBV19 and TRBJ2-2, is DGGITQSPKYLFRKEGQNVTLSCEQNLNHDAMYWYRQDPGQGLRLIYYSQIVNDFQKGDIAEGYSVSREKKESFPLTVTSAQKNPTAFYLCASSIGVGGELFFGEGSRLTVL.

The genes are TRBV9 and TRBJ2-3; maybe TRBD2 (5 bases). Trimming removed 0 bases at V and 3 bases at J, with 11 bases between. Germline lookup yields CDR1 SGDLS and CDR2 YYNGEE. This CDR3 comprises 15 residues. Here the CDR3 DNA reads TGTGCCAGCAGCGTAGCGGGGAAAGGGACAGATACGCAGTATTTT. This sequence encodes CASSVAGKGTDTQYF. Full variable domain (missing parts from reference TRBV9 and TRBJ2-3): DSGVTQTPKHLITATGQRVTLRCSPRSGDLSVYWYQQSLDQGLQFLIQYYNGEERAKGNILERFSAQQFPDLHSELNLSSLELGDSALYFCASSVAGKGTDTQYFGPGTRLTVL.

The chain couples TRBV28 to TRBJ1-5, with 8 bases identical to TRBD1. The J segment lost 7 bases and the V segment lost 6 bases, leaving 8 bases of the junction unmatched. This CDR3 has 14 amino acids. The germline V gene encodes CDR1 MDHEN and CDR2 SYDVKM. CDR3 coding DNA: TGTGCCAGCAGACGTGGACAGGGCTGGCAGCCCCAGCATTTT. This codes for CASRRGQGWQPQHF.

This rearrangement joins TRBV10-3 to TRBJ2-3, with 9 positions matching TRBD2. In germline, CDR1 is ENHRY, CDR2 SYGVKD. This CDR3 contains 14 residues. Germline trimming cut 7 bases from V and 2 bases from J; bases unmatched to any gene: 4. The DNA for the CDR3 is TGTGCCATCAAGTCTAGCGGGGCCACAGATACGCAGTATTTT. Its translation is CAIKSSGATDTQYF.

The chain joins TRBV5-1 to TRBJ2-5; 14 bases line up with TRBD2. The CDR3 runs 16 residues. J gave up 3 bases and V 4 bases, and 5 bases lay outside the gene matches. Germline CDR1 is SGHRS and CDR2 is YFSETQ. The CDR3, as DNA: TGCGCCAGCAGCCGGACTAGCGGGGGGCCCAAAGAGACCCAGTACTTC. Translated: CASSRTSGGPKETQYF.